The 22 T cell receptor beta chains reported below all come from one sample, sequenced in a study of post-analysis software for immune sequencing data (dated by TCRdb to between 2014 and 2016). Study-level results and caveats: Significantly higher frequencies in patients than in controls were found for five TRBV segments, including TRBV5-6, TRBV5-1 and TRBV20-1.

No antigen is known for these receptors. The library was made by PCR. The sample was run on an Illumina HiSeq 2500. Unique molecular identifiers were incorporated into TCR beta cDNA libraries to reduce PCR and sequencing biases. The public reads were reanalyzed by TCRdb: fastp trimming at Q25, MiXCR alignment, in-frame beta chains only. Rows are combined by CDR3 protein, so each entry shows the most common genes and DNA. The table for this sample lists about 540,000 distinct CDR3 sequences; approximately 31% of them were counted only once. The ten largest clonotypes hold around 6% of the sample. Sequencing input: blood. Receptors originate from a girl aged 2-17 years with multiple sclerosis.

The chain couples TRBV5-1 to TRBJ2-3; the D gene is possibly TRBD2 (6 bases). V was trimmed by 3 bases and J by 1 base, leaving 18 bases between them. The CDR3 totals 17 residues. Germline V CDR1 and CDR2: SGHRS, YFSETQ. CDR3 region: CASSWIPSGGGTDTQYF. The CDR3 nucleotides read TGCGCCAGCAGCTGGATCCCTTCTGGCGGGGGCACAGATACGCAGTATTTT.

This chain uses TRBV2 with TRBJ2-1, with 7 bases fitting TRBD2. The CDR3 loop spans 14 amino acids. Germline V gene lookup returns CDR1 SNHLY and CDR2 FYNNEI. V gave up 6 bases and J gave up 5 bases; unmatched junction bases: 7. The CDR3 nucleotides read TGTGCCAGCAGGCCGGGACTACCGAACAATGAGCAGTTCTTC. The encoded protein is CASRPGLPNNEQFF.

There are a few counts of this clonotype. This chain joins TRBV12-3 or TRBV12-4 and TRBJ2-1; 12 bases match TRBD2. The V and J ends lost 5 bases and 7 bases, in that order; junction bases with no gene match: 6. The CDR3 contains 15 residues. The CDR3 region has the DNA TGTGCCAGCAGTCCAGGACTAGCGGGGCTTAATGAGCAGTTCTTC. Translation gives CASSPGLAGLNEQFF.

The rearrangement joins TRBV5-1 to TRBJ1-2; a weak D match, TRBD1 (6 bases). Germline V lookup: CDR1 SGHRS, CDR2 YFSETQ. Between the trimmed V and J ends, which lost 4 bases and 0 bases, there was a span of 16 bases. This CDR3 has 16 residues. This chain's CDR3 is CASSLEGGPSNYGYTF. CDR3 nucleotides: TGCGCCAGCAGCCTCGAGGGGGGCCCTTCTAACTATGGCTACACCTTC.

This clonotype occurred a few times. The CDR3 coding sequence is TGCGCCAGCAATGCAGGGTACGGCTATGGCTACACCTTC. It codes for CASNAGYGYGYTF. V is TRBV5-1 and J is TRBJ1-2; TRBD1 might be the D (5 bases). The CDR3 has 13 amino acids. Germline V gene data show CDR1 as SGHRS and CDR2 as YFSETQ. The V gene lost 6 bases and the J gene lost 4 bases, with 13 bases spanning the gap. The full variable domain, its missing parts supplied by reference TRBV5-1 and TRBJ1-2, is KAGVTQTPRYLIKTRGQQVTLSCSPISGHRSVSWYQQTPGQGLQFLFEYFSETQRNKGNFPGRFSGRQFSNSRSEMNVSTLELGDSALYLCASNAGYGYGYTFGSGTRLTVV.

This chain links TRBV6-6 with TRBJ2-1; D uncertain. Per germline, CDR1 MNHNY and CDR2 SVGAGI (reference sequence). V was clipped by 6 bases and J by 1 base, with 10 bases between them. The CDR3 has 14 residues. The CDR3 reads CASSRDISYNEQFF. The CDR3 DNA reads TGTGCCAGCAGCCGAGACATTTCCTACAATGAGCAGTTCTTC.

A few counts support this clonotype. The chain is built from TRBV27 and TRBJ2-4; D is possibly TRBD1 (6 bases). Germline CDR1 is MNHEY and CDR2 is SMNVEV (reference sequence). V was cut by 7 bases and J by 6 bases, with 13 bases left in between. CDR3 length: 13 amino acids. The CDR3 is CASKKGVGNIQYF. CDR3 DNA sequence: TGTGCCAGCAAGAAGGGGGTGGGAAACATTCAGTACTTC.

The rearrangement joins TRBV3-1 to TRBJ2-5; D is perhaps TRBD2 (6 bases). Germline V lookup: CDR1 LGHDT, CDR2 YNNKEL (reference sequence). This CDR3 spans 14 amino acids. The V end lost 8 bases, the J end lost 4 bases, and 17 bases lay between the germline ends. The CDR3 region is CASEIGTLGETQYF. As DNA, the CDR3 is TGTGCCAGCGAGATAGGGACTCTCGGAGAGACCCAGTACTTC.

For the CDR3, the DNA is TGTGCCATAGGGGAACAGGGGGGCTACTATGGCTACACCTTC. Encoded protein: CAIGEQGGYYGYTF. The chain employs TRBV28 and TRBJ1-2; 8 bases are a match to TRBD1. Trimming cost V 10 bases and J 3 bases; bases outside gene matches: 10. CDR3 length: 14 residues. Germline V gives CDR1 MDHEN, CDR2 SYDVKM.

The rearrangement links TRBV29-1 to TRBJ1-1; D uncertain. From germline, CDR1 is SQVTM and CDR2 ANQGSEA. The CDR3 totals 11 residues. The V and J ends lost 7 bases and 5 bases respectively, with 11 bases between them. This CDR3 is CSAHKVTEAFF. CDR3 DNA sequence: TGCAGCGCCCATAAAGTTACTGAAGCTTTCTTT.

The chain links TRBV11-3 to TRBJ2-2; 8 bases agree with TRBD1. Trimming took 5 bases from V and 0 from J; bases not matched to a gene: 11. Germline-derived CDR1 and CDR2 are SGHNT and YENEEA. The CDR3 is 18 residues long. The DNA for the CDR3 is TGTGCCAGCAGCCCGATTAGAGGACAGGGAACGAACACCGGGGAGCTGTTTTTT. Translating it yields CASSPIRGQGTNTGELFF.

The gene calls are TRBV7-3 and TRBJ2-5; TRBD2 is a possible D gene (6 bases). Germline V gives CDR1 SGHTA, CDR2 FQGTGA. The CDR3 runs to 11 residues. Deletions cut 5 bases from V and 7 bases from J, with 8 bases between. CDR3 residues: CASSDGGTQYF. CDR3 in DNA: TGTGCCAGCAGCGACGGGGGGACCCAGTACTTC.

This clonotype was counted only a few times. The chain joins TRBV6-1 to TRBJ2-5; TRBD1 is a possible D gene (6 bases). CDR3 length: 12 residues. Germline V gene data show CDR1 as MNHNS and CDR2 as SASEGT. V lost 8 bases, J lost 1 base, and 8 bases lay in between. The CDR3 DNA sequence: TGTGCCAGCGCGGACAGCCAAGAGACCCAGTACTTC. Protein: CASADSQETQYF.

This clonotype was observed a few times. This sequence joins TRBV6-1 and TRBJ1-1, with a possible D match to TRBD1 (5 bases). Germline CDR1 MNHNS, CDR2 SASEGT. The CDR3 runs 16 residues. Trimming took 1 base from V and 0 from J, leaving 12 bases between them. CDR3 loop: CASSEGGPTVNTEAFF. Here the CDR3 DNA reads TGTGCCAGCAGTGAAGGGGGCCCTACGGTGAACACTGAAGCTTTCTTT.

This sequence joins TRBV5-1 and TRBJ2-7, with no clear D. Germline V gene sequence: CDR1 SGHRS, CDR2 YFSETQ. CDR3 length: 13 amino acids. Trimming cost V 3 bases and J 4 bases, with 11 bases left between them. Written as DNA, the CDR3 is TGCGCCAGCAGCTCACCTCTTCAGTACGAGCAGTACTTC. It is translated as CASSSPLQYEQYF. The full variable domain, with the rest looked up from reference TRBV5-1 and TRBJ2-7, is KAGVTQTPRYLIKTRGQQVTLSCSPISGHRSVSWYQQTPGQGLQFLFEYFSETQRNKGNFPGRFSGRQFSNSRSEMNVSTLELGDSALYLCASSSPLQYEQYFGPGTRLTVT.

In this sample, this clonotype turned up a few times. The V and J genes are TRBV7-6 and TRBJ2-1, with 7 bases fitting TRBD1. CDR3 length equals 18 residues. In germline, CDR1 is SGHVS, CDR2 FNYEAQ. The V and J ends lost 5 bases and 6 bases, in that order; junction bases with no gene match: 19. Here the CDR3 reads CASSHRGLNRESSNEQFF. CDR3 nucleotide sequence: TGTGCCAGCAGCCATAGGGGGCTTAACAGGGAAAGTAGCAATGAGCAGTTCTTC.

This sequence joins TRBV20-1 and TRBJ2-7, with D tentatively TRBD1 (5 bases). Trimming took off 0 bases at V and 3 bases at J, with 12 bases between the two ends. Looked up from germline, CDR1 is DFQATT and CDR2 is SNEGSKA (reference sequence). The length of the CDR3 is 14 residues. The CDR3 spells CSARDGAHLYEQYF. Written as DNA, the CDR3 is TGCAGTGCTAGAGATGGGGCACATCTCTACGAGCAGTACTTC.

This clonotype has just a few counts. The chain has TRBV5-1 and TRBJ2-3; 7 bases match TRBD2. V lost 2 bases and J lost 3; bases outside the gene matches: 9. The CDR3 runs 16 residues. CDR1 SGHRS and CDR2 YFSETQ come from the germline V gene. As DNA, the CDR3 is TGCGCCAGCAGCTTTTTCAGGGCGGGAGTTACAGATACGCAGTATTTT. It specifies CASSFFRAGVTDTQYF.

The rearrangement joins TRBV5-1 to TRBJ2-5; the D gene is possibly TRBD2 (6 bases). The V end lost 0 bases, the J end lost 6 bases, and 15 bases lay between the germline ends. Looked up from germline, CDR1 is SGHRS and CDR2 is YFSETQ. The CDR3 consists of 15 residues. Here the CDR3 DNA reads TGCGCCAGCAGCTTGGAAGGGGCCCGGGGGAAGACCCAGTACTTC. Its protein product is CASSLEGARGKTQYF.

The J gene is TRBJ1-1, the V gene TRBV29-1, with D maybe TRBD1 (5 bases). The CDR3 consists of 13 residues. Trimming cost V 5 bases and J 4 bases, with 14 bases left between them. CDR1 is SQVTM and CDR2 is ANQGSEA in the germline V gene. CDR3 sequence: CSVQLGESTEAFF. The CDR3 DNA is TGCAGCGTTCAATTGGGGGAATCCACTGAAGCTTTCTTT.

The chain combines TRBV6-1 with TRBJ1-6; no definite D call. The V end was cut by 7 bases, the J end by 0 bases, with 16 bases between. CDR3 length: 17 residues. Germline assignment: CDR1 MNHNS and CDR2 SASEGT. In DNA, the CDR3 is TGTGCCAGCAAGCGGACGGCATCTAGCTCCTATAATTCACCCCTCCACTTT. Amino acid sequence: CASKRTASSSYNSPLHF.

The chain recombines TRBV7-3 with TRBJ2-3; TRBD2 might be the D (6 bases). This CDR3 has 13 residues. Trimming took off 8 bases at V and 4 bases at J, with 13 bases between the two ends. Per germline, CDR1 SGHTA and CDR2 FQGTGA. The CDR3 is CASGLTFADTQYF. CDR3 nucleotides: TGTGCCAGCGGACTAACTTTCGCAGATACGCAGTATTTT. Full variable domain (rest looked up from reference TRBV7-3 and TRBJ2-3): GAGVSQTPSNKVTEKGKYVELRCDPISGHTALYWYRQSLGQGPEFLIYFQGTGAADDSGLPNDRFFAVRPEGSVSTLKIQRTERGDSAVYLCASGLTFADTQYFGPGTRLTVL.